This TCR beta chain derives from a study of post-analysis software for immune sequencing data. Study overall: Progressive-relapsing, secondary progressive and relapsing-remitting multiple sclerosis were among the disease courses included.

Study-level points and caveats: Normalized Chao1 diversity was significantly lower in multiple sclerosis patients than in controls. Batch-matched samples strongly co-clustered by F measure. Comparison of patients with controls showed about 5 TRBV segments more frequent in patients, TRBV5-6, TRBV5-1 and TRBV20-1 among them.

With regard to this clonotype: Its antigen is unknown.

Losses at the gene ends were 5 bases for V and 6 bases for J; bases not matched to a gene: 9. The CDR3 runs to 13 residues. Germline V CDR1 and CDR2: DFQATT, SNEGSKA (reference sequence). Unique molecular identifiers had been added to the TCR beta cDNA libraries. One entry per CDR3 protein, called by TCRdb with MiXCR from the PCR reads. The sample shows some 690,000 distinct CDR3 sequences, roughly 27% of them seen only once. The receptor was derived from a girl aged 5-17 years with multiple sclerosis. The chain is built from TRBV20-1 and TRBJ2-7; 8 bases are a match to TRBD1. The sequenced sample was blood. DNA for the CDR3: TGCAGTGCTCCTGAAGGACAGGGAGTCGAGCAGTACTTC. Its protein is CSAPEGQGVEQYF.